The sequence of this T cell receptor beta chain was determined in a study of T cells after yellow fever vaccination. V lost 4 bases to trimming and J lost 6 bases; unmatched junction nucleotides: 9. This CDR3 is built from 14 residues. Per the germline V gene, CDR1 is SGDLS and CDR2 is YYNGEE. Using its own MiXCR run on the 5' RACE reads, TCRdb lists one record per CDR3 protein. Among 250,000 to 400,000 distinct CDR3 sequences, 4.1% were seen once, and the ten largest hold around 23%. The source material was PBMCs, sampled 5 days after the yellow fever booster vaccination. This TCR was sampled from a man younger than 35 who received the YFV17D yellow fever vaccine. V usage is TRBV9 and J usage is TRBJ2-7; 8 nucleotides line up with TRBD1. In DNA, the CDR3 is TGTGCCAGCAGCCCTTCGACAGGGGCGGCCGAGCAGTACGTC. Translating it yields CASSPSTGAAEQYV.